The entry that follows covers one T cell receptor beta chain sequence. Its target is unknown. Trimming shortened V by 2 bases and J by 6 bases, and 14 bases separated the two germline ends. In germline, CDR1 is SGHRS, CDR2 YFSETQ. This CDR3 region has 15 residues. This sample stems from a study of shared clonotypes between healthy human individuals. As for the study in general: Per-donor plates numbered three CD4 naive, three CD4 memory, two CD8 naive and one CD8 memory.

Everyone who donated was a Caucasian adult who lived in Nashville, Tennessee. Sequenced by immunoSEQ multiplex PCR; TCRdb stores in-frame clones only, minus some. The table includes more than 2,000,000 clones, 90% to 95% detected once. Study findings and constraints: Some naive CD4 clonotypes, roughly 4.5%, turned up in common across a few donors.

This sequence originates from a man between 18 and 29 years old in good health. Some clones in this sample may be carry-over from other donors' samples. The V and J genes are TRBV5-1 and TRBJ2-2, with D tentatively TRBD2 (7 bases). The sequenced sample consisted of naive CD4+ T cells from PBMCs. Subset indicated: CD45RA+ positively selected. CDR3 bases: TGCGCCAGCAGCTTTTCACAGGGAGGGGCCGGGGAGCTGTTTTTT. Translating it yields CASSFSQGGAGELFF.